The source of this T cell receptor (beta chain) is a study of T cells in Graves' hyperthyroidism and ophthalmopathy. This clonotype has at least ten counts. RNA transcripts gave rise to amplified TCR beta CDR3 regions. Carried out on the TCR CDR3, a first-round RT-PCR used the HTBI primer set. In TCRdb, the multiplex PCR reads were re-called with MiXCR into one record per CDR3 protein. The table lists about 400,000 distinct CDR3 sequences, more than 12% of them singletons. Graves' hyperthyroidism was deemed stable given no ophthalmopathy progression within 18 months. Used for diagnoses were clinical symptoms, serum thyroxine and TRAb, thyroid ultrasound and orbital computed tomography. Per the germline V gene, CDR1 is MDHEN and CDR2 is SYDVKM. The CDR3 runs to 13 residues. The trim removed 7 bases at V and 6 bases at J, leaving 3 bases unmatched.

The J gene is TRBJ2-1, the V gene TRBV28; TRBD2 aligns across 10 bases. The receptor was isolated from a woman aged 25-40 years with Graves' hyperthyroidism. The source material was blood. This CDR3 reads CASTPSGSNEQFF. The CDR3 DNA is TGTGCCAGCACCCCTAGCGGGAGCAATGAGCAGTTCTTC.